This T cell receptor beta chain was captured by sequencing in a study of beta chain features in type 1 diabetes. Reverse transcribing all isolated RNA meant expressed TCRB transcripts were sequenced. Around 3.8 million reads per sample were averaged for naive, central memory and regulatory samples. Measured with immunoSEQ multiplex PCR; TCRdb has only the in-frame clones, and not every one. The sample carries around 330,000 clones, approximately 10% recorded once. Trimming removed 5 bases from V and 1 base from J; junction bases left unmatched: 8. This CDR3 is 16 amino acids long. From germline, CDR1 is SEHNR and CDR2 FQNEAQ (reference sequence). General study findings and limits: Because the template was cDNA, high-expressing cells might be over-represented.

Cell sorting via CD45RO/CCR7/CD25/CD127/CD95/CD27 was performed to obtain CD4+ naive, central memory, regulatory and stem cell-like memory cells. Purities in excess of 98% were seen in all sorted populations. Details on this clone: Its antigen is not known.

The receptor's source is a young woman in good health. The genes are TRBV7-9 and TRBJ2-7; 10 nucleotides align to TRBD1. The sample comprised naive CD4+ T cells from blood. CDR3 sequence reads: CASSGRTGGPSYEQYF. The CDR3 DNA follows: TGTGCCAGCAGCGGACGGACAGGGGGGCCTTCCTACGAGCAGTACTTC.